This TCR beta chain was observed in a study of blood T cells in healthy people across ages. Worth noting for this clonotype: Its antigen is unidentified. A much more abundant neighbour one base away suggests this may be a read error.

Regarding the study as a whole: Higher diversity and more naive CD4+ cells were features of long-lived donors, compared to aged donors.

PCR was performed a second time for about 7 to 12 cycles using a sample-barcoded 5' primer and a J-beta primer mix. Every molecule of cDNA carried a tag from a template-switch adaptor with 12 random nucleotides. MiXCR was run by TCRdb on the 5' RACE reads, yielding one entry per CDR3 protein. The sample lists about 1.8 million distinct CDR3 sequences, roughly 50% occurring once. The CDR3 covers 15 residues. The V and J ends lost 4 bases and 6 bases, in that order; junction bases with no gene match: 7. The germline V gene has CDR1 SGHTA and CDR2 FQGNSA. This clonotype originated in a woman between 35 and 50 years old in good health. Sequenced sample: blood. The chain joins TRBV7-2 to TRBJ2-3, with 10 bases matching TRBD2. The DNA for the CDR3 is TGTGCCAGCAGCTCGCAGCGGGGGGGTAGGGATACGCAGTATTTT. This sequence encodes CASSSQRGGRDTQYF.